The entry below gives a single T cell receptor beta chain sequence along with its context. No antigen is known for it. The data belong to a study of T cell repertoires and HLA-DP antigens. The PCR primers covered 54 TRBV and 13 TRBJ segments. Repertoires were generated with immunoSEQ multiplex PCR, while TCRdb's copy carries only in-frame clones and drops some. In the table there are some 89,000 clones, approximately 86% of which are singletons. CD4+ T cells, purified by negative selection, averaged around 98% purity. Untouched CD4+ T cells were bead-isolated from PBMC at 95% to 98% purity. Per the germline V gene, CDR1 is SGHRS and CDR2 is YFSETQ. The CDR3 spans 14 residues. V was shortened by 0 bases and J by 0 bases, with 7 bases between the two germline ends.

The specimen was CD4+ T cells from PBMCs. The V gene is TRBV5-1, the J gene TRBJ2-7; D is unclear. This TCR derives from a man in his fifties or sixties in good health and CMV-seronegative. The CDR3, as DNA: TGCGCCAGCAGCTTGGCCGACAACTCCTACGAGCAGTACTTC. As protein: CASSLADNSYEQYF. Based on the CDR3 plus reference TRBV5-1 and TRBJ2-7, the full variable domain is KAGVTQTPRYLIKTRGQQVTLSCSPISGHRSVSWYQQTPGQGLQFLFEYFSETQRNKGNFPGRFSGRQFSNSRSEMNVSTLELGDSALYLCASSLADNSYEQYFGPGTRLTVT.